This T cell receptor beta chain was recorded in a study of OX40 agonist ivuxolimab in advanced cancers. Broader study findings: Clonal expansion among partial responders at 0.1-3.0 mg/kg ranked near the lowest. Antigens targeted by the expanded peripheral T cells were not determined.

The J segment lost 0 bases and the V segment lost 10 bases, leaving 10 bases of the junction unmatched. The CDR3 length is 15 residues. Germline V lookup: CDR1 MNHNS, CDR2 SASEGT. The table came from immunoSEQ multiplex PCR; TCRdb's copy has only in-frame clones and leaves some out. The sample consists of approximately 76,000 clones, 88% of them appearing once. A single count supports this clone. The antigen remains unidentified. V gene TRBV6-1 combines with J gene TRBJ1-1; 8 nucleotides agree with TRBD1. The sequences come from CD4+ or CD8+ T cells sorted from blood, collected in a trial of the OX40 agonist ivuxolimab. The receptor was derived from an adult with an advanced solid tumor such as melanoma, head and neck, liver or kidney cancer. The CDR3 sequence: CATGQGLWMNTEAFF. The CDR3 region has the DNA TGTGCCACCGGACAGGGTCTTTGGATGAACACTGAAGCTTTCTTT.